These 2 T cell receptor beta chains originate from one sample sequenced in a study of shared clonotypes between healthy human individuals. Profiled with immunoSEQ multiplex PCR; TCRdb holds only in-frame clones, not every one. Seen here are roughly 1 million clones, 75% to 80% observed once, and the top ten hold 0.52%. Sample: memory CD4+ T cells from PBMCs. Specified subset: CD45RA-negative fraction. The receptors here all came from a man between 18 and 29 years old in good health. Some clones in this sample may be carry-over from other donors' samples.

The chain recombines TRBV28 with TRBJ1-5; no firm D call. Trimming stripped 6 bases from V and 3 bases from J, with 15 bases between. CDR1 and CDR2 (germline): MDHEN, SYDVKM. CDR3 length: 15 residues. This CDR3 is CASSLIGRLNQPQHF. The DNA for the CDR3 is TGTGCCAGCAGCCTAATCGGACGCCTCAATCAGCCCCAGCATTTT.

About this clone: Other DNA sequences in this sample translate to the same CDR3. The chain uses TRBV6-5 and TRBJ2-5; the D gene is possibly TRBD1 (6 bases). Trimming cost V 5 bases and J 4 bases, with 11 bases left between them. In germline, CDR1 is MNHEY, CDR2 SVGAGI. This CDR3 comprises 13 residues. Here the CDR3 DNA reads TGTGCCAGCAGTACCGGGACAAGAGAGACCCAGTACTTC. Protein sequence: CASSTGTRETQYF.